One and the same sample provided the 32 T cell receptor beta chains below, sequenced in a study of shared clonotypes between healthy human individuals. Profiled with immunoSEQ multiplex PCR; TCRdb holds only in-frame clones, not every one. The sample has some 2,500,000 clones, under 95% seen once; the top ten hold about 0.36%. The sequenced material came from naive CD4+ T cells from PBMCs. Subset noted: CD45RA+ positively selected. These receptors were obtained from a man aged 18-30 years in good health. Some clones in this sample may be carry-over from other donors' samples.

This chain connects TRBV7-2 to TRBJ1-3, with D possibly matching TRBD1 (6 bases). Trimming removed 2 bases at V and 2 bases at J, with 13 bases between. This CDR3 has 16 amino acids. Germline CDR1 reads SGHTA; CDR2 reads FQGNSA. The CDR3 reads CASSLRGGAPGNTIYF. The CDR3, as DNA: TGTGCCAGCAGCTTAAGGGGGGGCGCTCCTGGAAACACCATATATTTT. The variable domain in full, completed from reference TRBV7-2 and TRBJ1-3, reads GAGVSQSPSNKVTEKGKDVELRCDPISGHTALYWYRQSLGQGLEFLIYFQGNSAPDKSGLPSDRFSAERTGGSVSTLTIQRTQQEDSAVYLCASSLRGGAPGNTIYFGEGSWLTVV.

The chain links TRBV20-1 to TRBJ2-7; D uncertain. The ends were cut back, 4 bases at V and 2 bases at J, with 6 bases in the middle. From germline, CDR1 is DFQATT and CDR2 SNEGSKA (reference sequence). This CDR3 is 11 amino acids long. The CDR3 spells CSAIAAYEQYF. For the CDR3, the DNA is TGCAGTGCTATCGCTGCCTACGAGCAGTACTTC.

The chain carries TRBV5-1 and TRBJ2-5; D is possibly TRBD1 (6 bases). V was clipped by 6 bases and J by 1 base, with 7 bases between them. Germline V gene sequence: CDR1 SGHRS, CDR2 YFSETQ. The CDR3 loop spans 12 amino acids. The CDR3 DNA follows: TGCGCCAGCACAGGGGTCCAAGAGACCCAGTACTTC. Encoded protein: CASTGVQETQYF. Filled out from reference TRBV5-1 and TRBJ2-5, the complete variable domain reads KAGVTQTPRYLIKTRGQQVTLSCSPISGHRSVSWYQQTPGQGLQFLFEYFSETQRNKGNFPGRFSGRQFSNSRSEMNVSTLELGDSALYLCASTGVQETQYFGPGTRLLVL.

The CDR3: CASSQDRVGNQPQHF. The CDR3 DNA reads TGTGCCAGCAGCCAAGACAGGGTAGGGAATCAGCCCCAGCATTTT. The chain couples TRBV2 to TRBJ1-5; 7 bases agree with TRBD1. The CDR3 loop spans 15 amino acids. The V gene's germline CDR1 is SNHLY and CDR2 FYNNEI. The junction had 9 bases not matched to a gene; V was cut back by 6 bases and J by 4 bases.

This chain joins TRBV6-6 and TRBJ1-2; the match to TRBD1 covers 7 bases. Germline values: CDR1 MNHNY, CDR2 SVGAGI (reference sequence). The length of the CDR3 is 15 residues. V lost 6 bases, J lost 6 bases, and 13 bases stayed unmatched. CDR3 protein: CASRGKGAQGHGYTF. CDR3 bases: TGTGCCAGCAGAGGCAAGGGGGCGCAGGGGCATGGCTACACCTTC.

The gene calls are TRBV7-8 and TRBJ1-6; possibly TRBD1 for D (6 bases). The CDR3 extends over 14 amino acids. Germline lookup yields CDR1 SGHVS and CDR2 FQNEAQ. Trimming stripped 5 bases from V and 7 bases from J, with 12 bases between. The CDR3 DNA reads TGTGCCAGCAGCCTACAGGGCCCCAATTCACCCCTCCACTTT. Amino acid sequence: CASSLQGPNSPLHF.

CDR3 region: CASSLDPLRTYTGELFF. As DNA, the CDR3 is TGCGCCAGCAGCTTGGACCCACTTCGCACCTACACCGGGGAGCTGTTTTTT. The chain links TRBV5-1 to TRBJ2-2; D ambiguous. Germline CDR1 reads SGHRS; CDR2 reads YFSETQ. This CDR3 region has 17 residues. Deletions cut 0 bases from V and 3 bases from J, with 15 bases between.

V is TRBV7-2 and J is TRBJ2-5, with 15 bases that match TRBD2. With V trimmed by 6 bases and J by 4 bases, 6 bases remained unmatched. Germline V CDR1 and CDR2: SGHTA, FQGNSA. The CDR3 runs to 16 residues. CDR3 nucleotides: TGTGCCAGCAGTAGGACTAGCGGGAGGGTGGGAGAGACCCAGTACTTC. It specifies CASSRTSGRVGETQYF. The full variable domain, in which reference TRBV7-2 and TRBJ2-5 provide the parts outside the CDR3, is GAGVSQSPSNKVTEKGKDVELRCDPISGHTALYWYRQSLGQGLEFLIYFQGNSAPDKSGLPSDRFSAERTGGSVSTLTIQRTQQEDSAVYLCASSRTSGRVGETQYFGPGTRLLVL.

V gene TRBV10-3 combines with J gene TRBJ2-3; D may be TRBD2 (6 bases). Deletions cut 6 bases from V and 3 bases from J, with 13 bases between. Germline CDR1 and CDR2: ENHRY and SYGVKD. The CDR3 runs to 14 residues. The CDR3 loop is CAISGRGKTDTQYF. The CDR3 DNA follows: TGTGCCATCAGCGGGAGAGGTAAAACAGATACGCAGTATTTT.

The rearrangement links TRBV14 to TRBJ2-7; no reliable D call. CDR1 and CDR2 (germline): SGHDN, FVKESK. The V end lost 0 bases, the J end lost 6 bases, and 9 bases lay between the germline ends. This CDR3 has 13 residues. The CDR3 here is CASSQDFRAEQYF. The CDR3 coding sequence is TGTGCCAGCAGCCAAGATTTTAGGGCCGAGCAGTACTTC.

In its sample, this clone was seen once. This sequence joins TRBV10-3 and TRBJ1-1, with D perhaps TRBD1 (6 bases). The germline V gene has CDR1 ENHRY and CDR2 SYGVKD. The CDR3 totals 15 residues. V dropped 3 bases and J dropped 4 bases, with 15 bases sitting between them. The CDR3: CAISDAGTMGTEAFF. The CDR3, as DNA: TGTGCCATCAGTGACGCCGGGACAATGGGCACTGAAGCTTTCTTT.

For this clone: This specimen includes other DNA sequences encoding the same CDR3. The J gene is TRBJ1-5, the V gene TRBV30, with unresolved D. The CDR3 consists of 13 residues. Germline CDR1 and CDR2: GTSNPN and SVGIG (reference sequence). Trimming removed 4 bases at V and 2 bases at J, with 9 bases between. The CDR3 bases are TGTGCCTGGACCGCTGGGGGCAATCAGCCCCAGCATTTT. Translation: CAWTAGGNQPQHF. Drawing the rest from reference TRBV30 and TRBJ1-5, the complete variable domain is SQTIHQWPATLVQPVGSPLSLECTVEGTSNPNLYWYRQAAGRGLQLLFYSVGIGQISSEVPQNLSASRPQDRQFILSSKKLLLSDSGFYLCAWTAGGNQPQHFGDGTRLSIL.

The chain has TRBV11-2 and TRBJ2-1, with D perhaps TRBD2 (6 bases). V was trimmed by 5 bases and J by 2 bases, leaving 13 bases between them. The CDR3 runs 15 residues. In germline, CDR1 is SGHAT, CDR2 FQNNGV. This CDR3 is CASSLFGGTYNEQFF. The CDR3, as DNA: TGTGCCAGCAGCCTTTTCGGCGGGACCTACAATGAGCAGTTCTTC.

For the CDR3, the DNA is TGTGCCAGCTCAGCTACAGGGGGAAGTAACTATGGCTACACCTTC. Its protein product is CASSATGGSNYGYTF. V gene TRBV18 combines with J gene TRBJ1-2, with TRBD1 matching 8 bases. The germline V gene encodes CDR1 KGHSH and CDR2 LQKENI. The CDR3 runs to 15 residues. The ends lost 5 bases at V and 1 base at J; junction bases unmatched: 6.

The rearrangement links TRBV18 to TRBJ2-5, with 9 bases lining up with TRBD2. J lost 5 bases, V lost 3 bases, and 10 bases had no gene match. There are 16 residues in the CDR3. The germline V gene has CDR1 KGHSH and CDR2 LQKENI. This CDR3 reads CASSPGTSLSGETQYF. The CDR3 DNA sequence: TGTGCCAGCTCACCCGGGACTAGCCTCTCCGGGGAGACCCAGTACTTC.

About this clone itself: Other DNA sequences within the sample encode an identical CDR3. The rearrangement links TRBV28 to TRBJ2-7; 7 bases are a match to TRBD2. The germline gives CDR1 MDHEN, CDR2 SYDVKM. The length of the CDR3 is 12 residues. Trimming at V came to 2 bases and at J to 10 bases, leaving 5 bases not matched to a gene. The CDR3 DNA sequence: TGTGCCAGCAGTTTAAGGGGAGGGCTACAGTACTTC. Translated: CASSLRGGLQYF.

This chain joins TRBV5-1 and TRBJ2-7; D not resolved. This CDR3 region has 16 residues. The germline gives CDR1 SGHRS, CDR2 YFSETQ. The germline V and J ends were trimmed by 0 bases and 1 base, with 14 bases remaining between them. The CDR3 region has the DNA TGCGCCAGCAGCTTGGCTGGTAGGGAAGGATCCTACGAGCAGTACTTC. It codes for CASSLAGREGSYEQYF.

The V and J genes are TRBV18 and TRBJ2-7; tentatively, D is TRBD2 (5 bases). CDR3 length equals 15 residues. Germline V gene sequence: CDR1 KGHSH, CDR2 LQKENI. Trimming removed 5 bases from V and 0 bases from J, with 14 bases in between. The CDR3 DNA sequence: TGTGCCAGCTCATCTACTAGGACCTACTCCTACGAGCAGTACTTC. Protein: CASSSTRTYSYEQYF.

CDR3 protein: CASSPPQTGSGELFF. Written as DNA, the CDR3 is TGTGCCAGCAGCCCACCCCAGACAGGGTCCGGGGAGCTGTTTTTT. J is TRBJ2-2 and V is TRBV11-3; 7 bases are a match to TRBD1. The V gene end was trimmed by 5 bases and the J gene end by 6 bases; junction bases not matched to a gene: 9. CDR3 size: 15 residues. Per germline, CDR1 SGHNT and CDR2 YENEEA.

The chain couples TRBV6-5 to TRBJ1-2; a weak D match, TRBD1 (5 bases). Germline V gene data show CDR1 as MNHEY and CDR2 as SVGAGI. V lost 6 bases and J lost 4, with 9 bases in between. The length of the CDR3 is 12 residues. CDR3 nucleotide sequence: TGTGCCAGCAGCCGCGGGACCTATGGCTACACCTTC. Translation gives CASSRGTYGYTF.

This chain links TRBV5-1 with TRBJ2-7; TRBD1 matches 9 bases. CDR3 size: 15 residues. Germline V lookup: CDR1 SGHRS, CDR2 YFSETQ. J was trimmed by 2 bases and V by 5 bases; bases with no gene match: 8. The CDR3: CASSPTGGLTYEQYF. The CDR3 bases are TGCGCCAGCAGTCCTACAGGGGGCCTGACCTACGAGCAGTACTTC.

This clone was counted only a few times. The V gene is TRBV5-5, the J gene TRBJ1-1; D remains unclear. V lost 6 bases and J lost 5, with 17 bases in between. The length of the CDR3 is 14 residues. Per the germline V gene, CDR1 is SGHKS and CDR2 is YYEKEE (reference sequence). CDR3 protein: CASTAEGPRTEAFF. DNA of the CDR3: TGTGCCAGCACCGCGGAAGGACCGAGGACTGAAGCTTTCTTT.

The CDR3 loop reads CASSYANNQPQHF. In DNA form, the CDR3 reads TGTGCCAGCAGTTACGCAAACAATCAGCCCCAGCATTTT. The rearrangement joins TRBV6-5 to TRBJ1-5; D remains unclear. Trimming removed 2 bases at V and 3 bases at J, with 5 bases between. The CDR3 consists of 13 residues. Germline CDR1 reads MNHEY; CDR2 reads SVGAGI.

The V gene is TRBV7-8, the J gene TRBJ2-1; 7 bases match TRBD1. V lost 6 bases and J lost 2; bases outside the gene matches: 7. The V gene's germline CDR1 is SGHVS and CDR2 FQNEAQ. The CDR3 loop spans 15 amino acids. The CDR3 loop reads CASSPTGSPYNEQFF. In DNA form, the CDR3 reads TGTGCCAGCAGTCCGACAGGGAGTCCCTACAATGAGCAGTTCTTC.

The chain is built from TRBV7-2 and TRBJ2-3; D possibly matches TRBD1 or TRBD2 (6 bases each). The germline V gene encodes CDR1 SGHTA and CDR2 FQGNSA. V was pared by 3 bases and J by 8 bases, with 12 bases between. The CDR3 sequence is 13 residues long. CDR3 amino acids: CASSFGGPGTQYF. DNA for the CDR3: TGTGCCAGCAGCTTCGGGGGCCCTGGTACGCAGTATTTT.

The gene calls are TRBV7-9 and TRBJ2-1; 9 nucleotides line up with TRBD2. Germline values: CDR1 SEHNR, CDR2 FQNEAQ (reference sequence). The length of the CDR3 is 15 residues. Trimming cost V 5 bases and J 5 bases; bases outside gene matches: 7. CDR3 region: CASSPGLAVHNEQFF. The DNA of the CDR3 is TGTGCCAGCAGCCCGGGACTAGCTGTACACAATGAGCAGTTCTTC.

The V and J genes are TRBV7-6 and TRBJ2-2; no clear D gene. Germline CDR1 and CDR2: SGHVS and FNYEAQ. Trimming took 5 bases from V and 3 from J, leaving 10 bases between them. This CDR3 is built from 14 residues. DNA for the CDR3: TGTGCCAGCAGCGCGCCGATTGACACCGGGGAGCTGTTTTTT. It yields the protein CASSAPIDTGELFF.

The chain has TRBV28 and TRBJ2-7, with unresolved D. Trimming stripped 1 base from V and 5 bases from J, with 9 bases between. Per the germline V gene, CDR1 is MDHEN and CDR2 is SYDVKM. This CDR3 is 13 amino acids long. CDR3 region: CASSLSGRHEQYF. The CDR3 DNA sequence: TGTGCCAGCAGTTTATCCGGCAGGCACGAGCAGTACTTC.

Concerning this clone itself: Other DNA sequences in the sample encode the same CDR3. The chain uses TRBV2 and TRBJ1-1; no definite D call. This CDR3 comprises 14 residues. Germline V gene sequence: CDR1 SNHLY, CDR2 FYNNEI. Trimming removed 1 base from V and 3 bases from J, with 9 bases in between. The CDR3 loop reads CASSEGPRDTEAFF. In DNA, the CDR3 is TGTGCCAGCAGTGAAGGCCCCCGGGACACTGAAGCTTTCTTT.

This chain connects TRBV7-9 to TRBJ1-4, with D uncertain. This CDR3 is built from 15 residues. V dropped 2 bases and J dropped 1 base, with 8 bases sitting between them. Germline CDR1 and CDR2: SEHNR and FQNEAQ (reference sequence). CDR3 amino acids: CASSLTAVTNEKLFF. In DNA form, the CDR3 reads TGTGCCAGCAGCTTAACGGCTGTAACTAATGAAAAACTGTTTTTT.

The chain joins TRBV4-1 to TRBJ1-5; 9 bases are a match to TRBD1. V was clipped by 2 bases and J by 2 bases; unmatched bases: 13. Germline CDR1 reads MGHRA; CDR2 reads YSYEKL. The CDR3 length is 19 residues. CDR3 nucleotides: TGCGCCAGCAGCCAACCCATGGGACAGGGTTTAAGTGGCAATCAGCCCCAGCATTTT. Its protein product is CASSQPMGQGLSGNQPQHF.

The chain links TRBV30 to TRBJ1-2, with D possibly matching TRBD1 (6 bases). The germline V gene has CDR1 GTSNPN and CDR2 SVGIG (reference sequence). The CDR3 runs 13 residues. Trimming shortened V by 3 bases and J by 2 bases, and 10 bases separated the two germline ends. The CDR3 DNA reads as TGTGCCTGGAGCGAACAGGGAAACTATGGCTACACCTTC. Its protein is CAWSEQGNYGYTF.